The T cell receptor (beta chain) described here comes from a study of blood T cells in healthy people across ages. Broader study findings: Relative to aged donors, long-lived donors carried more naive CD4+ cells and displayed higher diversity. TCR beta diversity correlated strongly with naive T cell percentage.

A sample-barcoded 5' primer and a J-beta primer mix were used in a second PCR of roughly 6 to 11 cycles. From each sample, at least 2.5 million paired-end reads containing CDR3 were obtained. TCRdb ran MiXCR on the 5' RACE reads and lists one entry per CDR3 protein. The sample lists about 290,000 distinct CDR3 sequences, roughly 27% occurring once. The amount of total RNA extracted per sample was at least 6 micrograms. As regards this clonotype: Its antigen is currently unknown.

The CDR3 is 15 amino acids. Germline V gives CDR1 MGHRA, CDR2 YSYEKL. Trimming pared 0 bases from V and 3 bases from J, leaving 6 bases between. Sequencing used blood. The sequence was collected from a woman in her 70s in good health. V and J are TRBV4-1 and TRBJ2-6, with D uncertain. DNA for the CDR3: TGCGCCAGCAGCCAAGATAGGGTTGGGGCCAACGTCCTGACTTTC. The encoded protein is CASSQDRVGANVLTF.